The rows below give T cell receptor beta chains drawn from one sample of a study of CD8+ T cells in alopecia areata. The protocol was immunoSEQ multiplex PCR, while the TCRdb copy is restricted to in-frame clones and leaves out a portion. The table has just over 150,000 clones, around half seen once. The material sequenced was CD8+ T cells sorted from blood, taken at week 0. These receptors came from a human donor with alopecia areata. Each CDR3 is given with its conserved first and last residue. The D gene is left open where the match is weak. Clone size, where shown, is once, few, many, or a class for clones that have expanded.

d_gene	v_gene	j_gene	abundance	CDR3aa	CDR3nt
-	TRBV4-1	TRBJ2-7	few	CASSPWTDYEQYF	TGCGCCAGCAGCCCATGGACAGACTACGAGCAGTACTTC
-	TRBV12-5	TRBJ1-2	few	CASGIGPEGYTF	TGTGCTAGTGGTATCGGACCGGAGGGCTACACCTTC
-	TRBV4-3	TRBJ2-1	many	CASSQGLNNEQFF	TGCGCCAGCAGCCAAGGACTTAACAATGAGCAGTTCTTC
TRBD1	TRBV11-2	TRBJ2-5	-	CASSSGQQETQYF	TGTGCCAGCAGCTCGGGACAGCAAGAGACCCAGTACTTC
-	TRBV5-1	TRBJ2-1	few	CASSPTGETYNEQFF	TGCGCCAGCAGCCCAACCGGGGAGACCTACAATGAGCAGTTCTTC
-	TRBV25-1	TRBJ2-1	-	CASSTSLEQFF	TGTGCCAGCAGTACTAGTCTTGAGCAGTTCTTC
-	TRBV4-3	TRBJ1-1	-	CASSPYGGAGIINTEAFF	TGCGCCAGCAGCCCTTATGGGGGGGCAGGGATAATCAACACTGAAGCTTTCTTT
-	TRBV30	TRBJ2-3	few	CAWSVQGWGTDTQYF	TGTGCCTGGAGTGTACAAGGGTGGGGCACAGATACGCAGTATTTT
-	TRBV27	TRBJ1-1	-	CASSPRTGRNTEAFF	TGTGCCAGCAGTCCCCGGACCGGGCGGAACACTGAAGCTTTCTTT
-	TRBV14	TRBJ2-1	-	CASSPRGWGGGNEQFF	TGTGCCAGCAGCCCCAGGGGATGGGGGGGAGGCAATGAGCAGTTCTTC
TRBD1	TRBV28	TRBJ2-5	few	CASKGQGTETQYF	TGTGCCAGCAAAGGACAGGGGACAGAGACCCAGTACTTC
-	TRBV4-1	TRBJ2-6	-	CASSPAPRGAGANVLTF	TGCGCCAGCAGCCCCGCGCCAAGGGGCGCTGGGGCCAACGTCCTGACTTTC
-	TRBV27	TRBJ2-1	-	CASSTPSRTAAERNEQFF	TGTGCCAGCAGTACACCCTCGAGGACTGCCGCCGAGCGGAATGAGCAGTTCTTC
-	TRBV27	TRBJ2-6	-	CASSSDSSGANVLTF	TGTGCCAGCAGTTCGGACAGCTCTGGGGCCAACGTCCTGACTTTC
TRBD1	TRBV5-1	TRBJ2-1	few	CASSPTGGHEQFF	TGCGCCAGCAGCCCGACAGGGGGGCATGAGCAGTTCTTC